These 16 T cell receptor beta chains were sequenced from one sample in a study of blood T cell repertoires in COVID-19. Repertoires were generated with immunoSEQ multiplex PCR, while TCRdb's copy carries only in-frame clones and drops some. The table has hundreds of thousands of clones, around 89% seen once. Sequencing input: peripheral blood. These receptors were obtained from a woman aged 50 to 60 with active or convalescent COVID-19.

CDR3 loop: CAWSGGKTEEQYF. CDR3 DNA sequence: TGTGCCTGGAGCGGGGGAAAAACGGAGGAGCAGTACTTC. The V gene is TRBV30, the J gene TRBJ2-7; D perhaps matches TRBD2 (6 bases). This CDR3 contains 13 residues. V lost 3 bases, J lost 7 bases, and 16 bases lay in between. Germline-derived CDR1 and CDR2 are GTSNPN and SVGIG (reference sequence). Based on the CDR3 plus reference TRBV30 and TRBJ2-7, the full variable domain is SQTIHQWPATLVQPVGSPLSLECTVEGTSNPNLYWYRQAAGRGLQLLFYSVGIGQISSEVPQNLSASRPQDRQFILSSKKLLLSDSGFYLCAWSGGKTEEQYFGPGTRLTVT.

The genes are TRBV15 and TRBJ1-2, with a possible D match to TRBD1 (5 bases). The germline V gene encodes CDR1 LNHNV and CDR2 YYDKDF (reference sequence). The germline V and J ends were trimmed by 7 bases and 5 bases, with 14 bases remaining between them. The CDR3 loop spans 13 amino acids. The CDR3 nucleotides are TGTGCCACCAATCGCGCAGGGTTGTATGGCTACACCTTC. It translates to CATNRAGLYGYTF.

The V gene is TRBV11-2, the J gene TRBJ2-3, with TRBD1 identical over 8 bases. With V trimmed by 1 base and J by 11 bases, 14 bases remained unmatched. CDR1 is SGHAT, CDR2 FQNNGV, per germline. The length of the CDR3 is 16 residues. CDR3 sequence reads: CASSLAAGQAAAGQYF. The CDR3 DNA sequence: TGTGCCAGCAGCTTAGCTGCGGGACAGGCCGCAGCTGGGCAGTATTTT.

The chain carries TRBV11-2 and TRBJ1-6, with 7 bases lining up with TRBD1. The CDR3 runs 15 residues. V dropped 5 bases and J dropped 6; count of bases not matched to a gene: 7. CDR1 and CDR2 (germline): SGHAT, FQNNGV. The DNA for the CDR3 is TGTGCCAGCAGCACCATTCAGGGGGGTAATTCACCCCTCCACTTT. Encoded protein: CASSTIQGGNSPLHF.

The chain joins TRBV11-2 to TRBJ2-1, with 8 bases fitting TRBD1. V was pared by 5 bases and J by 5 bases, with 8 bases of the junction left unmatched. The CDR3 has 15 residues. Germline-derived CDR1 and CDR2 are SGHAT and FQNNGV. DNA of the CDR3: TGTGCCAGCAGCCCTATACGGACAGGGAACAATGAGCAGTTCTTC. The encoded protein is CASSPIRTGNNEQFF.

This chain joins TRBV5-1 and TRBJ2-3; 13 bases line up with TRBD2. V lost 4 bases to trimming and J lost 4 bases; unmatched junction nucleotides: 6. CDR3 length: 16 residues. Germline V gene data show CDR1 as SGHRS and CDR2 as YFSETQ. The CDR3, as DNA: TGCGCCAGCAGCCGAGGGACTAGCGGGGTCTCAGATACGCAGTATTTT. The encoded protein is CASSRGTSGVSDTQYF. Supplemented by reference TRBV5-1 and TRBJ2-3, the full variable domain reads KAGVTQTPRYLIKTRGQQVTLSCSPISGHRSVSWYQQTPGQGLQFLFEYFSETQRNKGNFPGRFSGRQFSNSRSEMNVSTLELGDSALYLCASSRGTSGVSDTQYFGPGTRLTVL.

The chain has TRBV28 and TRBJ1-4; D remains ambiguous. The CDR3 is made up of 12 amino acids. Deletions cut 6 bases from V and 2 bases from J, with 4 bases between. The germline V gene has CDR1 MDHEN and CDR2 SYDVKM. CDR3 loop: CASRLTNEKLFF. The CDR3 region has the DNA TGTGCCAGCAGACTGACTAATGAAAAACTGTTTTTT.

The J gene is TRBJ1-1, the V gene TRBV4-2; possibly TRBD1 for D (6 bases). The CDR3 is made up of 16 amino acids. The germline gives CDR1 LGHNA, CDR2 YNFKEQ. The germline V and J ends were trimmed by 3 bases and 1 base, with 15 bases remaining between them. The CDR3, as DNA: TGTGCCAGCAGCCAGATCGACAGGTTCCCGAACACTGAAGCTTTCTTT. Translating it yields CASSQIDRFPNTEAFF.

This chain uses TRBV5-1 with TRBJ1-4; 8 nucleotides line up with TRBD1. The ends lost 5 bases at V and 7 bases at J; junction bases unmatched: 10. The CDR3 runs 15 residues. Germline loops: CDR1 SGHRS, CDR2 YFSETQ. The CDR3 DNA reads as TGCGCCAGCAGTTCAACCGGACAGGGCGGTGAAAAACTGTTTTTT. This encodes CASSSTGQGGEKLFF.

This chain joins TRBV18 and TRBJ2-1, with 9 bases aligning to TRBD1. CDR1 is KGHSH and CDR2 is LQKENI in the germline V gene. The CDR3 contains 16 residues. J gave up 8 bases and V 1 base, and 9 bases lay outside the gene matches. This CDR3 reads CASSPLIRDREDEQFF. In nucleotides, the CDR3 is TGTGCCAGCTCACCACTAATCCGGGACAGGGAAGATGAGCAGTTCTTC.

CDR3 region: CASSQGPRDEETQYF. Written as DNA, the CDR3 is TGTGCCAGCAGCCAGGGGCCCCGAGACGAAGAGACCCAGTACTTC. The gene calls are TRBV7-3 and TRBJ2-5; D perhaps matches TRBD1 (6 bases). The CDR3 is 15 residues long. Trimming shortened V by 5 bases and J by 3 bases, and 16 bases separated the two germline ends. Per germline, CDR1 SGHTA and CDR2 FQGTGA.

The genes are TRBV30 and TRBJ2-2, with TRBD1 matching over 7 bases. With V trimmed by 4 bases and J by 4 bases, 6 bases remained unmatched. Germline V gene data show CDR1 as GTSNPN and CDR2 as SVGIG (reference sequence). There are 14 residues in the CDR3. In nucleotides, the CDR3 is TGTGCCTGGACTCCCGACAGGGCCACCGGGGAGCTGTTTTTT. The encoded protein is CAWTPDRATGELFF.

J is TRBJ2-3 and V is TRBV2; 8 bases map to TRBD1. This CDR3 is built from 15 residues. V shed 3 bases, J shed 5 bases, and the junction held 7 bases outside the gene matches. Germline values: CDR1 SNHLY, CDR2 FYNNEI. The DNA for the CDR3 is TGTGCCAGCAGTGAGGACAGGGCAACTCGAGATACGCAGTATTTT. Its protein product is CASSEDRATRDTQYF.

The chain joins TRBV30 to TRBJ1-1; 8 positions agree with TRBD1. V lost 7 bases and J lost 3; bases outside the gene matches: 4. Germline V gene lookup returns CDR1 GTSNPN and CDR2 SVGIG (reference sequence). The CDR3 is 12 residues long. CDR3 protein: CASGQGDTEAFF. In nucleotides, the CDR3 is TGTGCCTCCGGACAGGGTGACACTGAAGCTTTCTTT.

The chain has TRBV29-1 and TRBJ2-2; 12 bases are shared with TRBD2. The CDR3 length is 14 residues. Germline V lookup: CDR1 SQVTM, CDR2 ANQGSEA. V trimming: 3 bases; J trimming: 7 bases; junction bases outside the gene matches: 3. The CDR3 sequence is CSVETSGSVGELFF. DNA for the CDR3: TGCAGCGTTGAGACTAGCGGGAGCGTCGGGGAGCTGTTTTTT.

CDR3: CASRGGQSSYEQYF. The CDR3 nucleotides are TGTGCCAGCAGGGGCGGGCAAAGCTCCTACGAGCAGTACTTC. The chain uses TRBV6-6 and TRBJ2-7, with a weak D call TRBD2 (5 bases). The V and J ends lost 6 bases and 0 bases respectively, with 12 bases between them. The CDR3 has 14 amino acids. Germline V CDR1 and CDR2: MNHNY, SVGAGI (reference sequence).